Listed below are T cell receptor beta chains from one sample, sequenced in a study of cytomegalovirus exposure and HLA in healthy donors. Generated by immunoSEQ multiplex PCR, the TCRdb table keeps only in-frame clones and is missing some. Of 80,000 to 95,000 clones in the sample, under 95% were seen once. The sample comprised PBMCs. The receptors here all came from a woman in her 30s in good health and CMV-seropositive. Both conserved end residues are trimmed from each CDR3.

J	V	length	CDR3
TRBJ2-3	TRBV30	13	AWSADRGLADTQY
TRBJ1-5	TRBV7-8	14	ASSLVGTGRHQPQH
TRBJ1-2	TRBV5-1	10	ASSLGDTGYT
TRBJ2-7	TRBV10-2	11	ASKGWGSYEQY
TRBJ2-2	TRBV4-1	15	ASSPLSDRGNTGELF
TRBJ2-7	TRBV20-1	9	SARERLEQY
TRBJ1-1	TRBV23-1	12	ASSQAGLNTEAF
TRBJ1-5	TRBV7-9	15	ASSPGQGGRGNQPQH
TRBJ2-7	TRBV6-1	11	ASTLTLSYEQY
TRBJ2-2	TRBV7-9	11	ASSSLMTGELF
TRBJ1-2	TRBV6-5	11	ASSYSRGSGYT
TRBJ1-2	TRBV5-4	11	ATRQDPNYGYT
TRBJ1-1	TRBV19	12	ASSPRQTNTEAF
TRBJ2-2	TRBV9	14	ASSPPGAGATGELF
TRBJ2-7	TRBV6-1	13	ASSERGLAVYEQY
TRBJ2-7	TRBV18	11	ASSPGQGIEQY
TRBJ2-1	TRBV11-2	17	ASSLDPLAGQSSYNEQF
TRBJ2-5	TRBV5-6	14	ASSFISGRLEETQY
TRBJ2-1	TRBV29-1	11	SARRQGAFEQF
TRBJ2-4	TRBV28	14	ASSLPLGSGADIQY
TRBJ2-1	TRBV19	11	ASSRDRGNEQF
TRBJ2-1	TRBV15	16	ATSSPKRTSGRNNEQF
TRBJ1-4	TRBV5-5	12	ASSPTGAVEKLF
TRBJ2-5	TRBV10-2	13	ASSDSKDEQETQY
TRBJ1-1	TRBV7-2	12	ASTLFGGNTEAF
TRBJ2-5	TRBV11-2	13	ASSLDRDRGETQY
TRBJ2-3	TRBV28	13	ASSLFRTGGDTQY
TRBJ2-7	TRBV27	11	ASSMRETHEQY
TRBJ1-1	TRBV5-1	11	ASKIQGTIEAF
TRBJ1-1	TRBV2	12	ASSVLRGETEAF
TRBJ2-1	TRBV10-3	13	AISEKLFAVHEQF
TRBJ2-1	TRBV27	16	ASSPQTPGTGGNDEQF
TRBJ2-2	TRBV5-1	14	ASSFGLSGDTGELF
TRBJ2-2	TRBV4-2	14	ASSQGASGNTGELF
TRBJ2-2	TRBV29-1	8	SAEEGELF
TRBJ2-1	TRBV11-2	13	ASSLEFLAGNEQF
TRBJ1-2	TRBV7-8	15	ASSAWTAELANYGYT
TRBJ2-2	TRBV5-1	16	ASSFGGRAGDRTGELF
TRBJ2-1	TRBV10-3	17	AISSLAGGLNTYYNEQF
TRBJ1-2	TRBV7-2	13	ASSPRTGGEHGYT